The 7 T cell receptor beta chains in this list originate from one sample, sequenced in a study of lymphopenia after photon versus proton radiotherapy. The data were produced by immunoSEQ multiplex PCR, yet TCRdb's version contains in-frame clones alone and is incomplete. The repertoire holds roughly 41,000 clones, with about 85% as singletons. The sample here was peripheral blood, taken from a patient treated with photon-based radiotherapy. These receptors originate from a man aged 50-59 years with gastric cancer.

The chain uses TRBV11-3 and TRBJ2-1; no clear D. The V end was cut by 1 base, the J end by 12 bases, with 13 bases between. The CDR3 spans 13 residues. CDR1 is SGHNT and CDR2 is YENEEA in the germline V gene. The CDR3 sequence is CASSLGSSLLQFF. DNA for the CDR3: TGTGCCAGCAGCTTAGGATCTAGTCTCCTGCAGTTCTTC.

The V call is TRBV13, the J call TRBJ2-5; no clear D gene. V was clipped by 3 bases and J by 2 bases, with 7 bases between them. This CDR3 spans 13 amino acids. The V gene's germline CDR1 is PRHDT and CDR2 FYEKMQ (reference sequence). The CDR3 loop reads CASSLGRQETQYF. The CDR3 nucleotides read TGTGCCAGCAGCTTGGGCAGGCAAGAGACCCAGTACTTC.

The J gene is TRBJ1-1, the V gene TRBV5-1; 7 nucleotides match TRBD1. The CDR3 has 13 amino acids. V was pared by 0 bases and J by 7 bases, with 3 bases of the junction left unmatched. CDR1 and CDR2 (germline): SGHRS, YFSETQ. The CDR3: CASSLGQGVEAFF. In nucleotides, the CDR3 is TGCGCCAGCAGCTTGGGACAGGGAGTTGAAGCTTTCTTT. The complete variable domain, with remaining parts taken from reference TRBV5-1 and TRBJ1-1, reads KAGVTQTPRYLIKTRGQQVTLSCSPISGHRSVSWYQQTPGQGLQFLFEYFSETQRNKGNFPGRFSGRQFSNSRSEMNVSTLELGDSALYLCASSLGQGVEAFFGQGTRLTVV.

The chain carries TRBV18 and TRBJ1-1; no clear D. From germline, CDR1 is KGHSH and CDR2 LQKENI. CDR3 length: 12 amino acids. Trimming cost V 3 bases and J 6 bases, with 8 bases left between them. The CDR3, as DNA: TGTGCCAGCTCACCCGATAGGGCTGAAGCTTTCTTT. Encoded protein: CASSPDRAEAFF.

This clone was recorded only once. The junction differs from germline at one of its ends, possibly a read error. Different DNA sequences within this sample yield the same CDR3. The chain is built from TRBV4-1 and TRBJ2-5, with 12 bases identical to TRBD2. The CDR3 has 16 residues. Germline V gene sequence: CDR1 MGHRA, CDR2 YSYEKL. The CDR3 DNA reads as TGCGCTAGCAGCCCCACTAGCGGGAGGACCCAAGAGACCCAGTACTTC. Residues: CASSPTSGRTQETQYF.

The chain joins TRBV30 to TRBJ2-7, with D possibly matching TRBD1 (6 bases). V lost 3 bases to trimming and J lost 4 bases, with 10 bases between them. CDR3 size: 12 residues. From germline, CDR1 is GTSNPN and CDR2 SVGIG (reference sequence). The CDR3 sequence is CAWRYRVYEQYF. In DNA, the CDR3 is TGTGCCTGGAGGTACAGGGTATACGAGCAGTACTTC.

The chain combines TRBV18 with TRBJ2-5; 8 bases line up with TRBD1. The germline CDR1 and CDR2 sequences are KGHSH and LQKENI. The CDR3 runs 16 residues. V lost 0 bases to trimming and J lost 5 bases; unmatched junction nucleotides: 8. This chain's CDR3 is CASSPPQGARVETQYF. The CDR3 DNA reads as TGTGCCAGCTCACCACCGCAGGGGGCGAGAGTGGAGACCCAGTACTTC.